A single sample is the source of the 13 T cell receptor beta chains below, sequenced in a study of identifying expanded T cells in peripheral blood. Some clones are missing from TCRdb's copy, which holds only in-frame ones; the method was immunoSEQ multiplex PCR. The sample holds about 78,000 clones, approximately 84% seen once. Input material: blood. The origin of the receptors is a person aged 18 to 75 in good health.

The genes are TRBV15 and TRBJ2-3, with D perhaps assigned TRBD1 or TRBD2 (5 bases each). V dropped 4 bases and J dropped 2 bases, with 13 bases sitting between them. Germline V gene lookup returns CDR1 LNHNV and CDR2 YYDKDF (reference sequence). CDR3 length: 15 amino acids. This chain's CDR3 is CATSNPGTFTDTQYF. The CDR3 bases are TGTGCCACCAGCAACCCCGGGACCTTCACAGATACGCAGTATTTT.

The chain links TRBV25-1 to TRBJ2-1; 7 bases match TRBD2. In germline, CDR1 is MGHDK, CDR2 SYGVNS. V lost 9 bases and J lost 9; bases outside the gene matches: 8. The CDR3 length is 12 residues. The CDR3: CASPSGICEQFF. The CDR3 coding sequence is TGTGCCAGTCCAAGCGGGATATGTGAGCAGTTCTTC.

The chain couples TRBV2 to TRBJ2-1; D is unresolved. The germline gives CDR1 SNHLY, CDR2 FYNNEI. The CDR3 has 11 residues. V dropped 3 bases and J dropped 4 bases, with 1 base sitting between them. CDR3 DNA sequence: TGTGCCAGCAGTGATTACAATGAGCAGTTCTTC. This encodes CASSDYNEQFF.

This clone has only a few counts. The chain carries TRBV28 and TRBJ1-2; no definite D call. The CDR3 spans 11 residues. Between the trimmed V and J ends, which lost 4 bases and 7 bases, there was a span of 7 bases. Germline V gene data show CDR1 as MDHEN and CDR2 as SYDVKM. The CDR3 nucleotides read TGTGCCAGCAGTTGGGAGCGTGGCTACACCTTC. Residues: CASSWERGYTF.

This chain connects TRBV5-6 to TRBJ2-3; D possibly corresponds to TRBD1 (6 bases). This CDR3 is 16 amino acids long. The germline V gene has CDR1 SGHDT and CDR2 YYEEEE. Trimming took 4 bases from V and 0 from J, leaving 15 bases between them. The CDR3 coding sequence is TGTGCCAGCAGCCTAACTCAGGACAGAAGCACAGATACGCAGTATTTT. Residues: CASSLTQDRSTDTQYF.

The rearrangement uses TRBV27 and TRBJ1-2; D not resolved. V gave up 0 bases and J gave up 4 bases, with 6 bases separating them. Germline loops: CDR1 MNHEY, CDR2 SMNVEV (reference sequence). CDR3 length equals 13 residues. The CDR3 bases are TGTGCCAGCAGTTTATCGATTTCCTATGGCTACACCTTC. It is translated as CASSLSISYGYTF.

The rearrangement joins TRBV30 to TRBJ2-7; 8 bases are shared with TRBD1. Germline CDR1 and CDR2: GTSNPN and SVGIG (reference sequence). V lost 5 bases to trimming and J lost 7 bases; unmatched junction nucleotides: 7. This CDR3 is built from 12 residues. CDR3 sequence (DNA): TGTGCCTGGTCGCAGGGGGCGAGGGAGCAGTACTTC. It codes for CAWSQGAREQYF.

The J gene is TRBJ1-5, the V gene TRBV28, with D possibly matching TRBD1 (5 bases). CDR1 MDHEN and CDR2 SYDVKM come from the germline V gene. Trimming removed 6 bases from V and 9 bases from J, with 18 bases in between. The CDR3 is made up of 14 amino acids. CDR3 nucleotides: TGTGCCAGCAGACCCCGGGACCCTACGCCGCCCCAGCATTTT. Protein: CASRPRDPTPPQHF.

The chain is built from TRBV30 and TRBJ2-2; 16 bases fit TRBD2. Trimming cost V 1 base and J 7 bases; bases outside gene matches: 9. The germline gives CDR1 GTSNPN, CDR2 SVGIG (reference sequence). The CDR3 consists of 18 residues. The CDR3 region has the DNA TGTGCCTGGAGTGCTCTTGGGACTAGCGGGAGGGGAGGCGGGGAGCTGTTTTTT. This encodes CAWSALGTSGRGGGELFF.

The rearrangement joins TRBV27 to TRBJ1-4, with a possible D match to TRBD1 (6 bases). The CDR3 is 14 amino acids. With 0 bases removed from V and 7 bases from J, the gap between germline ends came to 9 bases. The V gene's germline CDR1 is MNHEY and CDR2 SMNVEV (reference sequence). Written as DNA, the CDR3 is TGTGCCAGCAGTTTATCGGGACATGGTGAAAAACTGTTTTTT. This sequence encodes CASSLSGHGEKLFF.

This sequence joins TRBV19 and TRBJ2-3; 11 nucleotides line up with TRBD2. Trimming cost V 8 bases and J 1 base; bases outside gene matches: 8. This CDR3 has 16 amino acids. Germline V gives CDR1 LNHDA, CDR2 SQIVND (reference sequence). The DNA of the CDR3 is TGTGCCAGTGGGGGTGGTAGCGGGAGGGGCACAGATACGCAGTATTTT. Translation: CASGGGSGRGTDTQYF.

This clone came up once. Distinct nucleotide sequences in the sample also encode this CDR3. V is TRBV7-2 and J is TRBJ2-7; 11 bases agree with TRBD2. Germline V CDR1 and CDR2: SGHTA, FQGNSA. The length of the CDR3 is 16 residues. Trimming took 1 base from V and 1 from J; bases not matched to a gene: 3. In nucleotides, the CDR3 is TGTGCCAGCAGCTTAGATGCTAGCGGGAGGTCCTACGAGCAGTACTTC. It specifies CASSLDASGRSYEQYF.

The chain's CDR3 is CASSRDRGGSNQPQHF. CDR3 DNA sequence: TGTGCCAGCAGTCGGGACAGGGGGGGTAGCAATCAGCCCCAGCATTTT. The chain has TRBV28 and TRBJ1-5, with 11 bases matching TRBD1. Germline CDR1 reads MDHEN; CDR2 reads SYDVKM. This CDR3 has 16 residues. The junction had 3 bases not matched to a gene; V was cut back by 5 bases and J by 0 bases. Full variable domain (remainder filled in from reference TRBV28 and TRBJ1-5): DVKVTQSSRYLVKRTGEKVFLECVQDMDHENMFWYRQDPGLGLRLIYFSYDVKMKEKGDIPEGYSVSREKKERFSLILESASTNQTSMYLCASSRDRGGSNQPQHFGDGTRLSIL.